One sample yielded the 18 T cell receptor beta chains listed below, sequenced in a study of control samples from healthy donors and cancer patients (dated by TCRdb to about 2020). Library preparation was by the immunoSEQ multiplex PCR assay. The source is immuneACCESS, and TCRdb retained only in-frame sequences with V and J called. Part of the clones is not carried over; for the studies checked, unresolved V genes explain less than half of this, and the remainder is unexplained. This sample lists 120,000 to 150,000 clones; approximately 91% were detected once. The ten top clones hold roughly 3.1% of the sample. The specimen was blood. The receptors originated from a young man in good health.

The gene calls are TRBV19 and TRBJ1-1; D uncertain. The CDR3 sequence is 13 residues long. Trimming took off 8 bases at V and 1 base at J, with 11 bases between the two ends. Germline lookup yields CDR1 LNHDA and CDR2 SQIVND (reference sequence). The CDR3 sequence: CASQITANTEAFF. CDR3 nucleotide sequence: TGTGCCAGTCAAATCACAGCGAACACTGAAGCTTTCTTT.

The V and J genes are TRBV9 and TRBJ2-7; D assignment may be TRBD1 or TRBD2 (5 bases each). Germline-derived CDR1 and CDR2 are SGDLS and YYNGEE. Trimming removed 1 base from V and 6 bases from J, with 14 bases in between. The CDR3 is 14 amino acids. The CDR3 spells CASSVPLGVSEQYF. As DNA, the CDR3 is TGTGCCAGCAGCGTACCACTGGGGGTTTCCGAGCAGTACTTC. The variable domain in full, with the rest retrieved from reference TRBV9 and TRBJ2-7, is DSGVTQTPKHLITATGQRVTLRCSPRSGDLSVYWYQQSLDQGLQFLIQYYNGEERAKGNILERFSAQQFPDLHSELNLSSLELGDSALYFCASSVPLGVSEQYFGPGTRLTVT.

The gene calls are TRBV6-1 and TRBJ1-1, with D possibly being TRBD1 (5 bases). Germline values: CDR1 MNHNS, CDR2 SASEGT. Between the trimmed V and J ends, which lost 3 bases and 4 bases, there was a span of 15 bases. CDR3 length: 15 residues. The CDR3: CASSEDGGDSTEAFF. CDR3 bases: TGTGCCAGCAGTGAGGACGGGGGGGACTCCACTGAAGCTTTCTTT.

V is TRBV9 and J is TRBJ1-1; TRBD1 agrees at 8 bases. The CDR3 extends over 12 amino acids. Germline V lookup: CDR1 SGDLS, CDR2 YYNGEE. The junction had 3 bases not matched to a gene; V was cut back by 5 bases and J by 6 bases. Here the CDR3 reads CASSGDRPEAFF. The CDR3 DNA follows: TGTGCCAGCAGTGGGGACAGGCCTGAAGCTTTCTTT.

The chain links TRBV5-6 to TRBJ1-2, with TRBD1 matching 10 bases. Germline CDR1 reads SGHDT; CDR2 reads YYEEEE. J lost 4 bases, V lost 0 bases, and 6 bases had no gene match. The CDR3 has 16 amino acids. CDR3 amino acids: CASSLADRGLGYGYTF. The CDR3 bases are TGTGCCAGCAGCTTGGCCGACAGGGGGCTTGGCTATGGCTACACCTTC. Full variable domain (rest looked up from reference TRBV5-6 and TRBJ1-2): DAGVTQSPTHLIKTRGQQVTLRCSPKSGHDTVSWYQQALGQGPQFIFQYYEEEERQRGNFPDRFSGHQFPNYSSELNVNALLLGDSALYLCASSLADRGLGYGYTFGSGTRLTVV.

The V gene is TRBV27, the J gene TRBJ1-3, with a possible D match to TRBD1 (5 bases). The germline CDR1 and CDR2 sequences are MNHEY and SMNVEV (reference sequence). The CDR3 extends over 14 amino acids. The V end was cut by 5 bases, the J end by 7 bases, with 15 bases between. The CDR3, as DNA: TGTGCCAGCAGTGAGCTTTTTGGGGGTAACACCATATATTTT. Protein product: CASSELFGGNTIYF.

CDR3 coding DNA: TGTGCCAGCAGTGGCCCGACAGGGAGGAGGCTAGCGGGGGGTAATGAGCAGTACTTC. Translating it yields CASSGPTGRRLAGGNEQYF. The rearrangement uses TRBV6-1 and TRBJ2-7; TRBD2 matches 11 bases. The CDR3 loop spans 19 amino acids. CDR1 is MNHNS and CDR2 is SASEGT in the germline V gene. V trimming: 4 bases; J trimming: 7 bases; junction bases outside the gene matches: 21.

The gene calls are TRBV7-6 and TRBJ1-2; 9 nucleotides align to TRBD1. The CDR3 spans 15 residues. Germline CDR1 reads SGHVS; CDR2 reads FNYEAQ. V shed 0 bases and J 5 bases; nucleotides not matched to a gene: 4. CDR3 DNA sequence: TGTGCCAGCAGCTTAGCTCCCGGGACAGGGTATGGCTACACCTTC. Amino acid sequence: CASSLAPGTGYGYTF. Filled out from reference TRBV7-6 and TRBJ1-2, the complete variable domain reads GAGVSQSPRYKVTKRGQDVALRCDPISGHVSLYWYRQALGQGPEFLTYFNYEAQQDKSGLPNDRFSAERPEGSISTLTIQRTEQRDSAMYRCASSLAPGTGYGYTFGSGTRLTVV.

This clone has just a few counts. This chain connects TRBV10-1 to TRBJ2-3, with D possibly matching TRBD1 (6 bases). There are 18 residues in the CDR3. V was pared by 2 bases and J by 0 bases, with 18 bases between. Germline CDR1 WNHNN, CDR2 SYGVQD (reference sequence). The CDR3 sequence is CASSEIGQNFPSTDTQYF. CDR3 DNA: TGCGCCAGCAGTGAGATAGGACAGAATTTTCCTAGCACAGATACGCAGTATTTT.

The chain has TRBV7-3 and TRBJ1-1; 10 nucleotides match TRBD1. The trim removed 3 bases at V and 3 bases at J, leaving 4 bases unmatched. Germline V gene sequence: CDR1 SGHTA, CDR2 FQGTGA. The CDR3 contains 15 residues. Here the CDR3 reads CASSLTGGRDTEAFF. The CDR3 DNA reads as TGTGCCAGCAGCTTGACAGGGGGCAGGGACACTGAAGCTTTCTTT.

The chain links TRBV5-6 to TRBJ2-7, with TRBD1 matching over 7 bases. Germline V CDR1 and CDR2: SGHDT, YYEEEE. There are 13 residues in the CDR3. With V trimmed by 4 bases and J by 1 base, 2 bases remained unmatched. For the CDR3, the DNA is TGTGCCAGCAGCCCGGGACAGTCCTACGAGCAGTACTTC. Translation: CASSPGQSYEQYF.

The chain recombines TRBV10-3 with TRBJ2-6; 9 bases match TRBD1. This CDR3 region has 16 residues. The germline gives CDR1 ENHRY, CDR2 SYGVKD. The V segment lost 4 bases and the J segment 1 base; nucleotides outside the gene matches: 2. CDR3 sequence reads: CAISGDRASGANVLTF. The CDR3 DNA sequence: TGTGCCATCAGTGGGGACAGGGCTTCTGGGGCCAACGTCCTGACTTTC.

The V call is TRBV9, the J call TRBJ2-7; 12 nucleotides match TRBD1. In germline, CDR1 is SGDLS, CDR2 YYNGEE. CDR3 length: 16 amino acids. V lost 0 bases, J lost 6 bases, and 7 bases stayed unmatched. In nucleotides, the CDR3 is TGTGCCAGCAGCGTAGGGGGGACAGGGGGCTCCCGCGAGCAGTACTTC. Encoded protein: CASSVGGTGGSREQYF.

The J gene is TRBJ2-2, the V gene TRBV11-3, with 9 positions matching TRBD2. Germline assignment: CDR1 SGHNT and CDR2 YENEEA. V shed 8 bases and J 6 bases; nucleotides not matched to a gene: 13. The CDR3 has 16 amino acids. CDR3 amino acids: CASSYTLAGPPGELFF. The DNA for the CDR3 is TGTGCCAGCTCCTACACCCTAGCGGGACCCCCCGGGGAGCTGTTTTTT.

The V call is TRBV7-8, the J call TRBJ2-1; TRBD1 matches 7 bases. Germline V lookup: CDR1 SGHVS, CDR2 FQNEAQ. The CDR3 loop spans 16 amino acids. V gave up 5 bases and J gave up 3 bases; unmatched junction bases: 10. The CDR3 region is CASSEVTGVLYNEQFF. CDR3 in DNA: TGTGCCAGCAGCGAAGTTACAGGGGTGCTCTACAATGAGCAGTTCTTC. The full variable domain, with the rest looked up from reference TRBV7-8 and TRBJ2-1, is GAGVSQSPRYKVAKRGQDVALRCDPISGHVSLFWYQQALGQGPEFLTYFQNEAQLDKSGLPSDRFFAERPEGSVSTLKIQRTQQEDSAVYLCASSEVTGVLYNEQFFGPGTRLTVL.

CDR3 in amino acids: CASSPTLFGTQYF. The CDR3 DNA is TGTGCCAGCAGCCCCACCTTATTTGGTACGCAGTATTTT. The rearrangement joins TRBV5-5 to TRBJ2-3; D is ambiguous. CDR1 is SGHKS and CDR2 is YYEKEE in the germline V gene (reference sequence). The germline V and J ends were trimmed by 4 bases and 8 bases, with 14 bases remaining between them. The CDR3 is made up of 13 amino acids.

The chain employs TRBV6-5 and TRBJ1-3; no clear D. Trimming removed 5 bases from V and 0 bases from J, with 11 bases in between. The germline gives CDR1 MNHEY, CDR2 SVGAGI. The CDR3 extends over 15 amino acids. CDR3 sequence: CASSPDGNSGNTIYF. CDR3 DNA: TGTGCCAGCAGTCCAGACGGTAACTCTGGAAACACCATATATTTT.

J is TRBJ2-1 and V is TRBV5-1; 10 nucleotides align to TRBD2. The CDR3 loop spans 15 amino acids. The trim removed 3 bases at V and 6 bases at J, leaving 6 bases unmatched. Germline CDR1 is SGHRS and CDR2 is YFSETQ. This chain's CDR3 is CASSSGTSVVNEQFF. The DNA for the CDR3 is TGCGCCAGCAGCTCCGGGACTAGCGTAGTCAATGAGCAGTTCTTC.